The 5 T cell receptor beta chains given below trace back to one sample, sequenced in a study of read filtering for tumor transcriptome and immune sequencing. Molecular barcoded adaptors covering alpha/delta and beta/gamma chains were used on around 370 ng RNA. TCRdb re-called the reads through MiXCR, storing one row per CDR3 protein. In the table there are some 22,000 distinct CDR3 sequences, approximately 13% of which are singletons. Specimen: a population of CD138-negative cells sorted from bone marrow. These receptors were collected from a donor aged 40 or over with multiple myeloma.

V gene TRBV6-2 or TRBV6-3 combines with J gene TRBJ2-7; the D gene is possibly TRBD2 (6 bases). In germline, CDR1 is MNHEY, CDR2 SVGEGT. CDR3 length: 15 residues. V was shortened by 6 bases and J by 6 bases, with 21 bases between the two germline ends. The CDR3 region has the DNA TGTGCCAGCAGATACGAAGGACTAACATCCACCGAGCAGTACTTC. It specifies CASRYEGLTSTEQYF.

Only a few counts were recorded for this clonotype. This chain joins TRBV4-2 and TRBJ1-1; the match to TRBD1 covers 10 bases. Germline lookup yields CDR1 LGHNA and CDR2 YNFKEQ. CDR3 length equals 14 residues. V was clipped by 3 bases and J by 5 bases; unmatched bases: 3. CDR3 loop: CASSHPGQGTEAFF. For the CDR3, the DNA is TGTGCCAGCAGCCACCCGGGACAGGGGACTGAAGCTTTCTTT.

This clonotype was seen repeatedly, ten times or more. CDR3 DNA sequence: TGTGCCAGCAGCTTGGGGGAGGGTGCCTACGAGCAGTACTTC. Amino acid sequence: CASSLGEGAYEQYF. The chain carries TRBV5-6 and TRBJ2-7; TRBD2 matches at 7 bases. The CDR3 extends over 14 amino acids. Germline CDR1 and CDR2: SGHDT and YYEEEE. The ends lost 0 bases at V and 2 bases at J; junction bases unmatched: 2.

This clonotype appeared many times. This chain uses TRBV4-1 with TRBJ1-1; 8 nucleotides align to TRBD1. The V and J ends lost 4 bases and 4 bases, in that order; junction bases with no gene match: 8. The CDR3 length is 15 residues. CDR1 is MGHRA and CDR2 is YSYEKL in the germline V gene. The CDR3 loop is CASSPGQGGVTEAFF. The CDR3 coding sequence is TGCGCCAGCAGCCCTGGACAGGGAGGGGTCACTGAAGCTTTCTTT.

This clonotype showed up many times. This chain uses TRBV28 with TRBJ2-1, with 9 bases fitting TRBD2. Trimming removed 2 bases from V and 0 bases from J; junction bases left unmatched: 5. The CDR3 runs 17 residues. Germline lookup yields CDR1 MDHEN and CDR2 SYDVKM. The CDR3 DNA sequence: TGTGCCAGCAGTTTAGCGACTAGCGGATTCTCCTACAATGAGCAGTTCTTC. Amino acids: CASSLATSGFSYNEQFF.